This T cell receptor (beta chain) was sequenced for a study of a mutant IDH1 vaccine in newly diagnosed glioma. Study information: The patients received vaccinations eight times, in weeks 1, 3, 5, 7, 11, 15, 19 and 23. Patients got their first vaccination 4-6 weeks after radiotherapy alone, or with temozolomide cycles. Before enrollment, patients got radiotherapy alone, temozolomide alone, or mostly the combination.

About this clone: Its antigen is still unknown.

The protocol was immunoSEQ multiplex PCR, while the TCRdb copy is restricted to in-frame clones and leaves out a portion. The sample lists about 26,000 clones; around four fifths were seen once. Time point: week 5, during vaccination. All doses held 300 ug of mutant IDH1 20-mer peptide, with topical imiquimod. Every donor had a new WHO grade 3 or 4 astrocytoma that was IDH1-mutant, with loss of nuclear ATRX. V was cut by 6 bases and J by 6 bases, with 15 bases left in between. CDR1 is MNHEY and CDR2 is SVGAGI in the germline V gene. This CDR3 region has 13 residues. This sequence joins TRBV6-5 and TRBJ2-7; D is unresolved. The sample was PBMCs, taken from a glioma patient whose treatment included an IDH1 peptide vaccine. The TCR originated in a man in his forties with glioma. Some clones in this sample may be carry-over from other donors' samples. CDR3 in DNA: TGTGCCAGCAGCTCCGAGAGCCCCTTCGAGCAGTACTTC. Its translation is CASSSESPFEQYF.